Listed below are T cell receptor beta chains from one sample, sequenced in a study of blood T cells in healthy people across ages. TCRdb reprocessed the 5' RACE reads with MiXCR, giving one entry per CDR3 protein. The sample includes approximately 880,000 distinct CDR3 sequences, about 48% seen only once; the top ten take under 15%. Material: blood. The receptor set was obtained from a man aged 25 to 40 in good health. CDR3s include the opening cysteine and the closing phenylalanine or tryptophan. The order of the fields is J gene, D gene, clone size, V gene, CDR3 DNA, CDR3 protein. D genes are given only for firm matches. The listing skips clone size in some rows; elsewhere it reads once, few, many or a size class.

TRBJ2-7 | - | - | TRBV27 | TGTGCCAGCAGTTTGGGGACACCGACGTCCTACGAGCAGTACTTC | CASSLGTPTSYEQYF
TRBJ1-4 | TRBD1 | - | TRBV28 | TGTGCCAGCAGGGACAGGGGGCGCGGGAGTGAAAAACTGTTTTTT | CASRDRGRGSEKLFF
TRBJ1-2 | - | - | TRBV18 | TGTGCCAGCTCCCCAGCCCTTATAGAGATCTATGGCTACACCTTC | CASSPALIEIYGYTF
TRBJ1-1 | - | many | TRBV15 | TGTGCCACCAGCAGAGAGAAGGGGTTCAACACTGAAGCTTTCTTT | CATSREKGFNTEAFF
TRBJ2-7 | - | - | TRBV7-2 | TGTGCCAGCAGCTCCTCGGGTAGCGGCTCCTACGAGCAGTACTTC | CASSSSGSGSYEQYF
TRBJ2-7 | TRBD1 | many | TRBV5-1 | TGCGCCAGCAGCTTCGGGACAGGGTCCTACGAGCAGTACTTC | CASSFGTGSYEQYF
TRBJ2-5 | - | few | TRBV12-3/TRBV12-4 | TGTGCCAGCAGTCTGGGACCCAGCCTGTTAGAGACCCAGTACTTC | CASSLGPSLLETQYF
TRBJ2-2 | TRBD1 | - | TRBV5-1 | TGCGCCAGCTCGGGACAGGGGTACACCGGGGAGCTGTTTTTT | CASSGQGYTGELFF
TRBJ2-1 | TRBD1 | - | TRBV11-2 | TGTGCCAGCAGCCCCGCAGGGACAGGGGTGAGGAATGAGCAGTTCTTC | CASSPAGTGVRNEQFF
TRBJ2-7 | - | once | TRBV7-2 | TGTGCCAGCAGCGGGCTAGCGACCTACGAGCAGTACTTC | CASSGLATYEQYF
TRBJ2-3 | TRBD1 | - | TRBV6-1 | TGTGCCTGCCACCGACAGGGCTTTTTCACAGATACGCAGTATTTT | CACHRQGFFTDTQYF
TRBJ2-7 | - | - | TRBV25-1 | TGTGCCAGCAGTCTGACTGTGGGTTCCCACGAGCAGTACTTC | CASSLTVGSHEQYF
TRBJ2-7 | - | - | TRBV29-1 | TGCAGCGTTGAAGAGGGAGCCTACGAGCAGTACTTC | CSVEEGAYEQYF
TRBJ2-1 | TRBD2 | few | TRBV20-1 | TGCAGTGCTAGAGATCCGGGACTAGGAGACAATGAGCAGTTCTTC | CSARDPGLGDNEQFF
TRBJ2-5 | - | - | TRBV7-7 | TGTGCCAGCAGCTCGAGCAGACGATTCAGGCAGGATCAAGAGACCCAGTACTTC | CASSSSRRFRQDQETQYF
TRBJ2-4 | TRBD2 | - | TRBV7-2 | TGTGCCAGCAGCGTAGCTCCCACTAGCGGGGGGGCGTACTTC | CASSVAPTSGGAYF
TRBJ2-3 | TRBD2 | - | TRBV9 | TGTGCCAGCAGCGTATGGGGCGGGGGGTCCGCAGATACGCAGTATTTT | CASSVWGGGSADTQYF
TRBJ2-7 | TRBD2 | once | TRBV3-1 | TGTGCCAGCAGCCAAGAAGGGGCCGCGGGGGTACTCGAGCAGTACTTC | CASSQEGAAGVLEQYF
TRBJ2-7 | - | few | TRBV11-2 | TGTGCCAGCAGCTTAGGGGCCGGACACAACTACGAGCAGTACTTC | CASSLGAGHNYEQYF
TRBJ2-6 | - | few | TRBV12-3/TRBV12-4 | TGTGCCAGCAGTTCCTACAGGGATTATGGGGCCAACGTCCTGACTTTC | CASSSYRDYGANVLTF
TRBJ2-3 | TRBD2 | - | TRBV5-1 | TGCGCCAGCAGCTCAGCTAGCGGGACCACAGATACGCAGTATTTT | CASSSASGTTDTQYF
TRBJ2-7 | - | - | TRBV29-1 | TGCAGCGCTGAGACAGCCTCCTACGAGCAGTACTTC | CSAETASYEQYF
TRBJ1-3 | TRBD1 | - | TRBV12-3/TRBV12-4 | TGTGCCAGCAGCCGACTTTCCGGGACAGGGATTGGAAACACCATATATTTT | CASSRLSGTGIGNTIYF
TRBJ2-1 | TRBD2 | - | TRBV20-1 | TGCAGTGCTAGACGGCTAGCGGTTGCCCCGGAGCAGTTCTTC | CSARRLAVAPEQFF
TRBJ2-2 | - | - | TRBV5-1 | TGCGCCAGCAGGTTTTCCGGGACGGAAAACACCGGGGAGCTGTTTTTT | CASRFSGTENTGELFF
TRBJ2-7 | TRBD2 | few | TRBV12-3/TRBV12-4 | TGTGCCAGCAGTTTAATGGGGACTAGCGGGGGAGACGAGCAGTACTTC | CASSLMGTSGGDEQYF
TRBJ2-5 | - | many | TRBV29-1 | TGCAGCGTTGGTTTCGCTAGGCAAGAGACCCAGTACTTC | CSVGFARQETQYF